This T cell receptor beta chain is from a study of beta chain features in type 1 diabetes. Germline V gives CDR1 SQVTM, CDR2 ANQGSEA. There are 17 residues in the CDR3. V shed 3 bases and J shed 2 bases, with 21 bases lying between them. Study results and caveats: Type 1 diabetes patients showed a moderate but significant shortening of TCRB CDR3s in all four CD4+ subsets.

To note about this clone: Its target is unknown.

The study reverse transcribed the entire isolated RNA, so it sequenced expressed TCRB transcripts. Clones were sequenced by immunoSEQ multiplex PCR, and TCRdb holds only the in-frame ones, with some missing. The sample includes 450,000 to 600,000 clones, approximately 31% of them seen just once. Sequences were obtained from naive CD4+ T cells from blood. This rearrangement joins TRBV29-1 to TRBJ2-3, with D perhaps being TRBD1 or TRBD2 (5 bases each). The source is a man between 18 and 35 years old in good health. The CDR3 nucleotides are TGCAGCGTTGACTTATCCAGGGACCTTTGGTCCACAGATACGCAGTATTTT. This gives the protein CSVDLSRDLWSTDTQYF.